These 27 T cell receptor beta chains were sequenced from one sample in a study of T cell changes during pregnancy in multiple sclerosis. Repertoires were generated with immunoSEQ multiplex PCR, while TCRdb's copy carries only in-frame clones and drops some. The sample has 52,000 or so clones; around 89% are singletons. Sequencing was performed on CD4+ T cells from peripheral blood mononuclear cells, taken in the first trimester of pregnancy. These receptors came from a female donor with multiple sclerosis, enrolled in a pregnancy study.

The chain couples TRBV9 to TRBJ2-1, with a possible D match to TRBD2 (5 bases). From germline, CDR1 is SGDLS and CDR2 YYNGEE. The CDR3 runs 14 residues. Between the trimmed V and J ends, which lost 5 bases and 0 bases, there was a span of 9 bases. This CDR3 is CASSGGSSYNEQFF. CDR3 DNA sequence: TGTGCCAGCAGTGGTGGGAGCTCCTACAATGAGCAGTTCTTC.

The genes are TRBV30 and TRBJ2-3, with TRBD2 identical over 10 bases. The J segment lost 2 bases and the V segment lost 5 bases, leaving 13 bases of the junction unmatched. This CDR3 comprises 17 residues. Germline lookup yields CDR1 GTSNPN and CDR2 SVGIG (reference sequence). The CDR3 loop reads CAWGALAGRPFTDTQYF. DNA of the CDR3: TGTGCCTGGGGTGCACTAGCGGGGCGCCCATTCACAGATACGCAGTATTTT.

About this clone itself: At one boundary the junction diverges from the germline segment, which might be a read error. The J gene is TRBJ1-6, the V gene TRBV28, with 9 bases matching TRBD1. Germline CDR1 is MDHEN and CDR2 is SYDVKM. The CDR3 runs to 15 residues. The CDR3 here is CASSTPGQGDSPPHF. Written as DNA, the CDR3 is TGTGCCAGCAGTACTCCGGGACAGGGAGATTCACCCCCCCACTTT.

The V and J genes are TRBV5-1 and TRBJ1-2, with no clear D. The germline V and J ends were trimmed by 2 bases and 2 bases, with 13 bases remaining between them. The CDR3 is 15 amino acids. Germline values: CDR1 SGHRS, CDR2 YFSETQ. DNA for the CDR3: TGCGCCAGCAGCTTAACCCCGGGTCCAAACTATGGCTACACCTTC. Encoded protein: CASSLTPGPNYGYTF.

This chain connects TRBV27 to TRBJ2-3; TRBD2 agrees at 9 bases. This CDR3 has 16 residues. After removal of 7 bases from V and 5 bases from J, the junction contained 13 bases not matched to a gene. Germline assignment: CDR1 MNHEY and CDR2 SMNVEV (reference sequence). CDR3 coding DNA: TGTGCCAGCACCGACTTACTAGCGGGCCGGGGAGATACGCAGTATTTT. This translates into CASTDLLAGRGDTQYF.

The sample holds one count of this clone. The chain couples TRBV2 to TRBJ2-3; D call uncertain. This CDR3 has 12 residues. CDR1 SNHLY and CDR2 FYNNEI come from the germline V gene. V gave up 8 bases and J gave up 11 bases, with 17 bases separating them. The CDR3 protein is CASSPSSFRQYF. As DNA, the CDR3 is TGTGCCAGCTCCCCTTCCTCTTTTAGGCAGTATTTT.

The chain combines TRBV10-3 with TRBJ2-2; D is unclear. The V end lost 5 bases, the J end lost 3 bases, and 7 bases lay between the germline ends. Germline CDR1 ENHRY, CDR2 SYGVKD. The CDR3 loop spans 13 amino acids. The CDR3 loop is CAISPLYTGELFF. CDR3 coding DNA: TGTGCCATCAGTCCTCTATACACCGGGGAGCTGTTTTTT.

The V gene is TRBV2, the J gene TRBJ1-1; no firm D call. CDR3 length equals 14 residues. Trimming cost V 5 bases and J 3 bases, with 13 bases left between them. CDR1 is SNHLY, CDR2 FYNNEI, per germline. The CDR3: CASSWQVDDTEAFF. CDR3 sequence (DNA): TGTGCCAGCAGTTGGCAGGTGGATGACACTGAAGCTTTCTTT.

The gene calls are TRBV4-1 and TRBJ1-2; 7 bases agree with TRBD1. Germline values: CDR1 MGHRA, CDR2 YSYEKL. The CDR3 length is 14 residues. J lost 6 bases, V lost 1 base, and 5 bases had no gene match. The CDR3 loop is CASSQVVTGNGYTF. The CDR3 nucleotides read TGCGCCAGCAGCCAAGTGGTGACAGGGAATGGCTACACCTTC.

This clone was counted a few times. The J gene is TRBJ2-1, the V gene TRBV19; 8 positions agree with TRBD2. V lost 6 bases, J lost 2 bases, and 15 bases stayed unmatched. CDR3 length equals 18 residues. CDR1 LNHDA and CDR2 SQIVND come from the germline V gene (reference sequence). CDR3 DNA sequence: TGTGCCAGTAGGGGGGGGAGGGATGCGGGGGGCCCCTACAATGAGCAGTTCTTC. Its translation: CASRGGRDAGGPYNEQFF.

The DNA for the CDR3 is TGTGCCAGCAGCGTAGGGGACAGTGCTTACGAGCAGTACTTC. This translates into CASSVGDSAYEQYF. The V and J genes are TRBV9 and TRBJ2-7; 7 bases match TRBD1. The J segment lost 4 bases and the V segment lost 0 bases, leaving 4 bases of the junction unmatched. The CDR3 extends over 14 amino acids. Germline V CDR1 and CDR2: SGDLS, YYNGEE.

The CDR3 loop reads CASSNGQVSRETQYF. For the CDR3, the DNA is TGCGCCAGCAGCAACGGACAGGTCTCTAGGGAGACCCAGTACTTC. The chain uses TRBV5-1 and TRBJ2-5; 7 nucleotides match TRBD1. J was trimmed by 5 bases and V by 4 bases; bases with no gene match: 11. This CDR3 spans 15 amino acids. The germline V gene has CDR1 SGHRS and CDR2 YFSETQ.

The V gene is TRBV27, the J gene TRBJ2-1; D possibly corresponds to TRBD2 (6 bases). V was cut by 5 bases and J by 4 bases, with 15 bases left in between. Germline assignment: CDR1 MNHEY and CDR2 SMNVEV (reference sequence). CDR3 length: 15 residues. CDR3: CASSTLREWYNEQFF. CDR3 coding DNA: TGTGCCAGCAGTACCCTTCGGGAGTGGTACAATGAGCAGTTCTTC.

The chain uses TRBV19 and TRBJ2-3, with D perhaps TRBD1 (7 bases). The CDR3 sequence is 15 residues long. Looked up from germline, CDR1 is LNHDA and CDR2 is SQIVND (reference sequence). Between the trimmed V and J ends, which lost 7 bases and 1 base, there was a span of 15 bases. CDR3 sequence: CASNRGQGGTDTQYF. CDR3 bases: TGTGCCAGTAACCGGGGGCAGGGGGGCACAGATACGCAGTATTTT.

This chain uses TRBV7-8 with TRBJ2-1; 10 nucleotides match TRBD2. The V gene's germline CDR1 is SGHVS and CDR2 FQNEAQ. The J segment lost 0 bases and the V segment lost 2 bases, leaving 4 bases of the junction unmatched. This CDR3 contains 17 residues. The CDR3 here is CASSLYPSGSSYNEQFF. The CDR3, as DNA: TGTGCCAGCAGCTTATACCCTAGCGGGAGCTCCTACAATGAGCAGTTCTTC.

J is TRBJ2-5 and V is TRBV7-2; D may be TRBD1 (6 bases). Trimming cost V 4 bases and J 1 base, with 16 bases left between them. Germline V gene data show CDR1 as SGHTA and CDR2 as FQGNSA. There are 16 residues in the CDR3. CDR3 bases: TGTGCCAGCAGCTATGGACGGACAGTCTTCCAAGAGACCCAGTACTTC. Translating it yields CASSYGRTVFQETQYF.

This sequence joins TRBV4-3 and TRBJ1-3; D perhaps matches TRBD1 (6 bases). V was clipped by 0 bases and J by 2 bases, with 14 bases between them. Germline CDR1 and CDR2: LGHNA and YSLEER. CDR3 size: 17 residues. The CDR3 protein is CASSQDSRTETGNTIYF. The CDR3 region has the DNA TGCGCCAGCAGCCAAGATTCCCGGACAGAGACTGGAAACACCATATATTTT.

The rearrangement links TRBV15 to TRBJ2-4, with 11 bases matching TRBD1. This CDR3 is 15 amino acids long. CDR1 and CDR2 (germline): LNHNV, YYDKDF (reference sequence). The V and J ends lost 2 bases and 7 bases, in that order; junction bases with no gene match: 4. The CDR3 DNA reads as TGTGCCACCAGCAGAACGGGGACAGGGGGGAACATTCAGTACTTC. Translating it yields CATSRTGTGGNIQYF.

This clone was seen just once. This chain uses TRBV7-9 with TRBJ2-7, with TRBD2 identical over 15 bases. CDR3 length equals 17 residues. V shed 6 bases and J 5 bases; nucleotides not matched to a gene: 11. CDR1 and CDR2 (germline): SEHNR, FQNEAQ (reference sequence). The CDR3 loop reads CASRAYPGLAGGDEQYF. The CDR3 DNA reads TGTGCCAGCAGGGCCTATCCGGGACTAGCGGGAGGAGACGAGCAGTACTTC.

The V and J genes are TRBV9 and TRBJ1-2; D not certain. The CDR3 contains 13 residues. The V and J ends lost 3 bases and 1 base respectively, with 7 bases between them. Per the germline V gene, CDR1 is SGDLS and CDR2 is YYNGEE. CDR3 region: CASSADFNYGYTF. In DNA, the CDR3 is TGTGCCAGCAGCGCGGACTTTAACTATGGCTACACCTTC.

CDR3 loop: CASSLDRADEQFF. Here the CDR3 DNA reads TGTGCCAGCAGTTTAGACAGGGCAGATGAGCAGTTCTTC. The chain carries TRBV28 and TRBJ2-1; TRBD1 matches at 7 bases. Germline loops: CDR1 MDHEN, CDR2 SYDVKM. Trimming at V came to 2 bases and at J to 8 bases, leaving 3 bases not matched to a gene. The CDR3 is made up of 13 amino acids.

This clone has only a few counts. The chain links TRBV19 to TRBJ1-2; the D gene is possibly TRBD1 (5 bases). The germline V gene encodes CDR1 LNHDA and CDR2 SQIVND (reference sequence). Trimming stripped 7 bases from V and 4 bases from J, with 19 bases between. CDR3 length: 15 residues. The CDR3 reads CASIPIVGGPYGYTF. CDR3 DNA: TGTGCCAGTATCCCCATAGTCGGGGGACCCTATGGCTACACCTTC.

This clone is a singleton in its sample. V usage is TRBV6-6 and J usage is TRBJ2-7; 7 positions match TRBD1. The CDR3 is made up of 13 amino acids. Germline V gene data show CDR1 as MNHNY and CDR2 as SVGAGI (reference sequence). V lost 6 bases, J lost 5 bases, and 7 bases stayed unmatched. The DNA for the CDR3 is TGTGCCAGCAGAGTGGACAGGTCAGACGAGCAGTACTTC. Protein sequence: CASRVDRSDEQYF.

The V gene is TRBV6-6, the J gene TRBJ1-5, with D tentatively TRBD1 (6 bases). This CDR3 is 16 amino acids long. Per germline, CDR1 MNHNY and CDR2 SVGAGI (reference sequence). Trimming pared 0 bases from V and 5 bases from J, leaving 14 bases between. The DNA of the CDR3 is TGTGCCAGCAGTTACTCGAATCAGGGGTCGGATCAGCCCCAGCATTTT. Translation gives CASSYSNQGSDQPQHF.

This chain connects TRBV19 to TRBJ1-2; 7 bases agree with TRBD1. CDR3 length: 13 amino acids. The V and J ends lost 3 bases and 7 bases, in that order; junction bases with no gene match: 5. Germline loops: CDR1 LNHDA, CDR2 SQIVND (reference sequence). The CDR3 is CASSMGDRVGYTF. The CDR3 DNA reads TGTGCCAGTAGTATGGGGGACAGAGTTGGCTACACCTTC.

The chain uses TRBV5-1 and TRBJ1-6, with TRBD1 matching over 10 bases. V was pared by 3 bases and J by 10 bases, with 7 bases of the junction left unmatched. This CDR3 is built from 15 residues. Germline V CDR1 and CDR2: SGHRS, YFSETQ. This chain's CDR3 is CASSYTGTGESPLHF. In DNA form, the CDR3 reads TGCGCCAGCAGCTACACCGGGACAGGGGAGTCACCCCTCCACTTT.

The chain recombines TRBV2 with TRBJ2-4, with D possibly matching TRBD2 (5 bases). V was shortened by 8 bases and J by 5 bases, with 10 bases between the two germline ends. This CDR3 comprises 12 residues. In germline, CDR1 is SNHLY, CDR2 FYNNEI. Written as DNA, the CDR3 is TGTGCCAGCTCAAGCGGAGAAAACATTCAGTACTTC. Translated: CASSSGENIQYF.